This TCR beta chain was recorded in a study of memory CD4+ T cells and cytomegalovirus serostatus. On the study more broadly: Donors were healthy Belgian adults, 10 or so CMV seropositive and 24 seronegative.

The V end lost 2 bases, the J end lost 0 bases, and 4 bases lay between the germline ends. CDR1 MNHNY and CDR2 SVGAGI come from the germline V gene (reference sequence). This CDR3 is 13 amino acids long. Clones were read by immunoSEQ multiplex PCR, and TCRdb kept only the in-frame ones, dropping some. The table includes about 61,000 clones, approximately 85% detected once. Single viable CD3+CD4+CD8-CD45RO+ cells were sorted as the memory CD4+ T cells. Whole-study results and caveats: About 40% of the roughly 160 known CMV-associated TCRbeta sequences appeared in CD4+ memory. Suggested: most of the CMV-linked TCR signature lies in CD4+ memory cells.

As to this clone: As yet, its antigen is unknown.

The chain employs TRBV6-6 and TRBJ1-1; D not certain. The receptor was isolated from an adult in good health and CMV-seronegative. What was sequenced was memory CD4+ T cells from blood. The CDR3 protein is CASSYLMNTEAFF. The DNA of the CDR3 is TGTGCCAGCAGTTACCTCATGAACACTGAAGCTTTCTTT.